The next 15 T cell receptor beta chains were all read from a single sample in a study of CD8+ T cells in alopecia areata. Extracted RNA was reverse transcribed, and the resulting cDNA served as sequencing template. The repertoire was sequenced with immunoSEQ multiplex PCR; TCRdb's copy has only in-frame clones and lacks some. In the table there are over 10,000 clones, approximately 60% of which are singletons. Peripheral blood, together with lesional scalp punch biopsies, was collected from alopecia areata patients. Sequencing used skin. These TCRs come from a human donor with alopecia areata.

This chain uses TRBV6-5 with TRBJ2-2; a weak D match, TRBD2 (5 bases). The CDR3 has 13 amino acids. Per the germline V gene, CDR1 is MNHEY and CDR2 is SVGAGI. Trimming removed 7 bases at V and 3 bases at J, with 9 bases between. The chain's CDR3 is CASNPGDTGELFF. The CDR3 DNA reads TGTGCCAGCAACCCCGGGGACACCGGGGAGCTGTTTTTT.

This chain links TRBV9 with TRBJ2-7, with D perhaps TRBD1 (5 bases). V was trimmed by 6 bases and J by 0 bases, leaving 10 bases between them. The CDR3 length is 13 residues. Germline loops: CDR1 SGDLS, CDR2 YYNGEE. For the CDR3, the DNA is TGTGCCAGCACCCAGGGCGACTCCTACGAGCAGTACTTC. Translated, it gives CASTQGDSYEQYF.

The CDR3 is CAWSAGTGGYEQYF. The CDR3 region has the DNA TGTGCCTGGAGTGCGGGGACAGGGGGGTACGAGCAGTACTTC. The chain links TRBV30 to TRBJ2-7, with TRBD1 matching over 11 bases. CDR1 is GTSNPN and CDR2 is SVGIG in the germline V gene (reference sequence). The junction had 3 bases not matched to a gene; V was cut back by 1 base and J by 4 bases. This CDR3 region has 14 residues.

This chain uses TRBV5-8 with TRBJ2-2; D gene ambiguous. The CDR3 extends over 15 amino acids. The V end lost 0 bases, the J end lost 0 bases, and 6 bases lay between the germline ends. Germline CDR1 is SGHTS and CDR2 is YDEGEE. CDR3 sequence (DNA): TGTGCCAGCAGCTTGGTCGGAACGAACACCGGGGAGCTGTTTTTT. This encodes CASSLVGTNTGELFF.

In its sample, this clone was seen a few times. The chain recombines TRBV7-8 with TRBJ2-1; tentative D call: TRBD1 (6 bases). This CDR3 spans 13 amino acids. Germline V CDR1 and CDR2: SGHVS, FQNEAQ. Trimming took off 5 bases at V and 8 bases at J, with 13 bases between the two ends. CDR3 amino acids: CASSKNRVHEQFF. The CDR3 coding sequence is TGTGCCAGCAGCAAAAACAGGGTTCATGAGCAGTTCTTC.

This clone was seen a single time. This chain joins TRBV4-2 and TRBJ2-1; a weak D match, TRBD2 (6 bases). This CDR3 region has 14 residues. Trimming took 4 bases from V and 4 from J, leaving 11 bases between them. Germline lookup yields CDR1 LGHNA and CDR2 YNFKEQ. CDR3 nucleotide sequence: TGTGCCAGCAGCCCCGGACTAATTTACAATGAGCAGTTCTTC. This encodes CASSPGLIYNEQFF.

This clone was counted once. The chain employs TRBV11-2 and TRBJ2-3; D call uncertain. The CDR3 spans 13 residues. CDR1 is SGHAT, CDR2 FQNNGV, per germline. Between the trimmed V and J ends, which lost 5 bases and 2 bases, there was a span of 8 bases. CDR3 bases: TGTGCCAGCAGCATCACGCCCACAGATACGCAGTATTTT. Translating it yields CASSITPTDTQYF.

The chain combines TRBV2 with TRBJ1-1; 8 positions match TRBD1. V lost 7 bases and J lost 4; bases outside the gene matches: 5. The CDR3 extends over 13 amino acids. The germline gives CDR1 SNHLY, CDR2 FYNNEI. As DNA, the CDR3 is TGTGCCAGCAAGCGACAGGGGAGCACTGAAGCTTTCTTT. Its translation: CASKRQGSTEAFF.

V gene TRBV6-6 combines with J gene TRBJ2-7; D uncertain. CDR3 size: 16 residues. V was clipped by 0 bases and J by 1 base, with 13 bases between them. The germline V gene encodes CDR1 MNHNY and CDR2 SVGAGI (reference sequence). The CDR3 sequence is CASSYSGDTPSYEQYF. As DNA, the CDR3 is TGTGCCAGCAGTTACTCGGGTGATACCCCTTCCTACGAGCAGTACTTC.

The V and J genes are TRBV18 and TRBJ2-5; D may match TRBD1 or TRBD2 (5 bases each). The DNA end is a closer match to TRBJ2-7, so the J assignment may be wrong. The germline CDR1 and CDR2 sequences are KGHSH and LQKENI. The CDR3 sequence is 16 residues long. The CDR3 nucleotides read TGTGCCAGCTCACTCCGGTTGGGAGAAGGACATAGCGAGCAGTACTTC. Translated, it gives CASSLRLGEGHSEQYF.

The chain recombines TRBV29-1 with TRBJ2-5, with D perhaps being TRBD1 or TRBD2 (7 bases each). Germline V CDR1 and CDR2: SQVTM, ANQGSEA. Trimming took off 3 bases at V and 5 bases at J, with 13 bases between the two ends. This CDR3 has 13 amino acids. The CDR3: CSVERQGGETQYF. The CDR3 DNA reads TGCAGCGTTGAGCGGCAGGGGGGGGAGACCCAGTACTTC.

The chain carries TRBV5-4 and TRBJ2-7; D tentatively reads TRBD1 or TRBD2 (5 bases each). Germline V CDR1 and CDR2: SGHNT, YYREEE (reference sequence). The CDR3 covers 15 residues. Trimming cost V 4 bases and J 0 bases, with 14 bases left between them. The CDR3 reads CASSLFRGVSYEQYF. CDR3 nucleotides: TGTGCCAGCAGCCTCTTTAGAGGGGTCTCCTACGAGCAGTACTTC.

The rearrangement joins TRBV21-1 to TRBJ2-3; TRBD2, as called in the table, went unchecked against the DNA. TRBV21-1 is labeled a pseudogene. CDR3 length: 16 amino acids. DNA for the CDR3: TGTGCCAGCACCCTTTGGGGACTAGCGGGGGTAAATACGCAGTATTTT. Translating it yields CASTLWGLAGVNTQYF.

V and J are TRBV2 and TRBJ1-2; 10 bases line up with TRBD1. There are 13 residues in the CDR3. Germline V gene sequence: CDR1 SNHLY, CDR2 FYNNEI. In DNA form, the CDR3 reads TGTGTTAAAAAGGACAGGGGGTACTATGGCTACACCTTC. Translated, it gives CVKKDRGYYGYTF.

V gene TRBV10-2 combines with J gene TRBJ2-1; the match to TRBD2 covers 11 bases. Germline V gene lookup returns CDR1 WSHSY and CDR2 SAAADI. This CDR3 spans 15 amino acids. The V and J ends lost 6 bases and 4 bases, in that order; junction bases with no gene match: 5. The CDR3 DNA follows: TGCGCCAGCAGGGCCCTAGCGGGAGGATACAATGAGCAGTTCTTC. Protein: CASRALAGGYNEQFF.